This record looks at one TCR beta chain sequence and its context. The antigen is not known. The sample originates from a study of T cell responses to AZD1222 COVID-19 vaccine. Whole-study results and caveats: Repertoire sampling happened only post peak T cell response. Among vaccine-associated CD4 TCRs, coverage spanned spike, with dominance at 160-218 and 743-854.

Germline-derived CDR1 and CDR2 are SGHAT and FQNNGV. The length of the CDR3 is 15 residues. V lost 4 bases to trimming and J lost 12 bases; unmatched junction nucleotides: 15. Sequencing was performed with immunoSEQ multiplex PCR; in TCRdb, only in-frame clones are kept and a portion is missing. This sample has 95,000 to 150,000 clones, with 80% to 95% found just once. This sample comprised peripheral blood, obtained 28 days after the second dose of the MenACWY control vaccine. This TCR was sampled from an adult who received the MenACWY meningococcal vaccine as a control. The rearrangement links TRBV11-2 to TRBJ2-3; 8 nucleotides align to TRBD2. CDR3: CASSSETLRGGTQYF. CDR3 DNA: TGTGCCAGCAGCTCCGAGACCCTACGCGGGGGGACACAGTATTTT. Combining the CDR3 with reference TRBV11-2 and TRBJ2-3 gives the whole variable domain EAGVAQSPRYKIIEKRQSVAFWCNPISGHATLYWYQQILGQGPKLLIQFQNNGVVDDSQLPKDRFSAERLKGVDSTLKIQPAKLEDSAVYLCASSSETLRGGTQYFGPGTRLTVL.